Listed here are 21 T cell receptor beta chains from one sample, sequenced in a study of cytomegalovirus exposure and HLA in healthy donors. PCR employed 60 Vbeta and 13 Jbeta primers. TCRdb keeps only in-frame clones here, not all; method: immunoSEQ multiplex PCR. Seen here are about 140,000 clones, 73% observed once, and the top ten hold 14%. Specimen: PBMCs. These receptors were collected from a human donor in good health.

The chain joins TRBV5-4 to TRBJ1-2; TRBD1 matches 10 bases. Germline CDR1 SGHNT, CDR2 YYREEE (reference sequence). The CDR3 spans 13 residues. The V gene end was trimmed by 5 bases and the J gene end by 10 bases; junction bases not matched to a gene: 8. Here the CDR3 reads CASRNGTGDNYTF. The CDR3 DNA reads as TGTGCCAGCAGGAACGGGACAGGGGACAACTACACCTTC.

V and J are TRBV6-5 and TRBJ1-4; TRBD1 matches 9 bases. Germline V gene lookup returns CDR1 MNHEY and CDR2 SVGAGI. Trimming removed 5 bases from V and 8 bases from J; junction bases left unmatched: 9. The CDR3 contains 15 residues. The CDR3 region is CASSQETGGWEKLFF. CDR3 sequence (DNA): TGTGCCAGCAGTCAGGAGACAGGGGGTTGGGAAAAACTGTTTTTT.

The rearrangement joins TRBV6-5 to TRBJ1-1; TRBD1 aligns across 7 bases. J gave up 3 bases and V 2 bases, and 3 bases lay outside the gene matches. Germline-derived CDR1 and CDR2 are MNHEY and SVGAGI. The CDR3 loop spans 14 amino acids. CDR3: CASSYGGTDTEAFF. DNA of the CDR3: TGTGCCAGCAGTTACGGGGGGACAGACACTGAAGCTTTCTTT.

This sequence joins TRBV5-4 and TRBJ2-7; 11 bases agree with TRBD1. Trimming removed 4 bases from V and 2 bases from J; junction bases left unmatched: 5. The CDR3 has 15 residues. CDR1 is SGHNT and CDR2 is YYREEE in the germline V gene (reference sequence). The CDR3 loop reads CASSARDRGTYEQYF. The DNA of the CDR3 is TGTGCCAGCAGCGCCCGGGACAGGGGGACCTACGAGCAGTACTTC. The full variable domain, rest sourced from reference TRBV5-4 and TRBJ2-7, is ETGVTQSPTHLIKTRGQQVTLRCSSQSGHNTVSWYQQALGQGPQFIFQYYREEENGRGNFPPRFSGLQFPNYSSELNVNALELDDSALYLCASSARDRGTYEQYFGPGTRLTVT.

This clone was seen more than once but under ten times. The chain joins TRBV5-1 to TRBJ1-1, with a tentative D call TRBD1 (6 bases). Trimming removed 2 bases at V and 7 bases at J, with 9 bases between. The CDR3 is 12 amino acids. The germline CDR1 and CDR2 sequences are SGHRS and YFSETQ. CDR3 sequence (DNA): TGCGCCAGCAGCTTCTCGACAGGTGAAGCTTTCTTT. Encoded protein: CASSFSTGEAFF.

The chain recombines TRBV5-4 with TRBJ2-7, with 11 bases matching TRBD1. V shed 4 bases, J shed 0 bases, and the junction held 6 bases outside the gene matches. Germline V gene sequence: CDR1 SGHNT, CDR2 YYREEE (reference sequence). The CDR3 totals 16 residues. Here the CDR3 DNA reads TGTGCCAGCAGCCCCGGACAGGGGGCCTCCTCCTACGAGCAGTACTTC. Protein sequence: CASSPGQGASSYEQYF.

V is TRBV5-1 and J is TRBJ2-4; possible D gene TRBD1, 5 bases. V was cut by 5 bases and J by 0 bases, with 15 bases left in between. Germline assignment: CDR1 SGHRS and CDR2 YFSETQ. This CDR3 region has 16 residues. CDR3 DNA sequence: TGCGCCAGCAGTTCGGGTGGGGCTGTAGCCAAAAACATTCAGTACTTC. Residues: CASSSGGAVAKNIQYF.

The gene calls are TRBV21-1 and TRBJ2-7; TRBD1, the D gene given by the table, was not confirmed from the DNA. TRBV21-1 is described as a pseudogene. The CDR3 runs 15 residues. CDR3 protein: CASSNLTSEPYEQYF. The CDR3 DNA sequence: TGTGCCAGCAGCAATCTCACATCCGAACCCTACGAGCAGTACTTC.

The rearrangement links TRBV5-5 to TRBJ1-1, with D perhaps TRBD1 (5 bases). The CDR3 length is 19 residues. V was trimmed by 2 bases and J by 1 base, leaving 24 bases between them. The germline gives CDR1 SGHKS, CDR2 YYEKEE (reference sequence). The CDR3 here is CASSLVAAQVAGWNTEAFF. CDR3 DNA: TGTGCCAGCAGCTTAGTTGCCGCACAGGTAGCGGGGTGGAACACTGAAGCTTTCTTT.

This sequence joins TRBV7-3 and TRBJ2-3, with a weak D call TRBD2 (6 bases). The V gene lost 2 bases and the J gene lost 4 bases, with 7 bases spanning the gap. The length of the CDR3 is 13 residues. Looked up from germline, CDR1 is SGHTA and CDR2 is FQGTGA. DNA for the CDR3: TGTGCCAGCAGCTTATCGGGAGCAGATACGCAGTATTTT. Residues: CASSLSGADTQYF.

The rearrangement links TRBV28 to TRBJ2-3; D unresolved. The CDR3 sequence is 12 residues long. Per the germline V gene, CDR1 is MDHEN and CDR2 is SYDVKM. The V and J ends lost 4 bases and 1 base respectively, with 3 bases between them. DNA for the CDR3: TGTGCCAGCAGTTCCGGCACAGATACGCAGTATTTT. Translated: CASSSGTDTQYF.

This rearrangement joins TRBV7-9 to TRBJ1-5; a weak D match, TRBD1 (6 bases). This CDR3 is built from 17 residues. Germline V gene sequence: CDR1 SEHNR, CDR2 FQNEAQ (reference sequence). Trimming stripped 5 bases from V and 5 bases from J, with 22 bases between. The CDR3 DNA reads TGTGCCAGCAGCCCCCCCTTTCCGACAGGAACCGATCAGCCCCAGCATTTT. Its protein product is CASSPPFPTGTDQPQHF.

The chain recombines TRBV9 with TRBJ1-3; the D is unclear. The CDR3 consists of 14 residues. V lost 4 bases, J lost 1 base, and 9 bases lay in between. Germline CDR1 SGDLS, CDR2 YYNGEE. For the CDR3, the DNA is TGTGCCAGCAGCCCCGACATATCTGGAAACACCATATATTTT. Its translation is CASSPDISGNTIYF.

J is TRBJ2-7 and V is TRBV29-1, with D possibly TRBD1 on 5 matching bases. The germline gives CDR1 SQVTM, CDR2 ANQGSEA. The CDR3 is 14 residues long. Trimming took 5 bases from V and 0 from J, leaving 14 bases between them. CDR3 protein: CSVLTTDSSYEQYF. The CDR3 bases are TGCAGCGTTCTTACAACCGACAGCTCCTACGAGCAGTACTTC.

The chain joins TRBV25-1 to TRBJ1-2; D may be TRBD1 (6 bases). CDR3 length: 12 residues. Germline V CDR1 and CDR2: MGHDK, SYGVNS. The ends were cut back, 4 bases at V and 11 bases at J, with 14 bases in the middle. The DNA for the CDR3 is TGTGCCAGCAGTGGGCAGGGGAGCCGATACACCTTC. Translated, it gives CASSGQGSRYTF.

This rearrangement joins TRBV2 to TRBJ2-6, with D maybe TRBD1 (5 bases). V lost 2 bases to trimming and J lost 3 bases, with 8 bases between them. Germline CDR1 reads SNHLY; CDR2 reads FYNNEI. The CDR3 is 15 amino acids. The CDR3 DNA is TGTGCCAGCAGTGAACAGGGAAGTGGGGCCAACGTCCTGACTTTC. Its protein product is CASSEQGSGANVLTF.

This sequence joins TRBV5-1 and TRBJ2-7, with a tentative D call TRBD2 (6 bases). The germline CDR1 and CDR2 sequences are SGHRS and YFSETQ. The CDR3 contains 14 residues. With 4 bases removed from V and 5 bases from J, the gap between germline ends came to 16 bases. The chain's CDR3 is CASSAGLGANEQYF. As DNA, the CDR3 is TGCGCCAGCAGCGCGGGATTGGGAGCCAACGAGCAGTACTTC.

The V gene is TRBV6-5, the J gene TRBJ2-6; D is unclear. Germline V gene data show CDR1 as MNHEY and CDR2 as SVGAGI. The V end lost 11 bases, the J end lost 0 bases, and 11 bases lay between the germline ends. The CDR3 totals 14 residues. This CDR3 reads CAASKSSGANVLTF. CDR3 nucleotides: TGTGCCGCGAGCAAAAGCTCTGGGGCCAACGTCCTGACTTTC.

This rearrangement joins TRBV19 to TRBJ2-7; D is possibly TRBD2 (6 bases). The germline CDR1 and CDR2 sequences are LNHDA and SQIVND (reference sequence). V lost 3 bases and J lost 3, with 12 bases in between. This CDR3 has 14 residues. The CDR3 is CASSMELAIYEQYF. CDR3 nucleotide sequence: TGTGCCAGTAGTATGGAGCTAGCGATCTACGAGCAGTACTTC.

This chain uses TRBV10-2 with TRBJ2-5; 10 bases match TRBD2. The ends lost 0 bases at V and 7 bases at J; junction bases unmatched: 11. CDR1 and CDR2 from the germline V gene are WSHSY and SAAADI. This CDR3 is 17 amino acids long. The CDR3 reads CASSESPLSSGGRTQYF. For the CDR3, the DNA is TGCGCCAGCAGTGAGTCCCCGTTAAGTAGCGGGGGGAGGACCCAGTACTTC.

The chain links TRBV6-1 to TRBJ2-1, with 8 bases aligning to TRBD2. CDR3 size: 15 residues. Germline assignment: CDR1 MNHNS and CDR2 SASEGT. After removal of 8 bases from V and 4 bases from J, the junction contained 10 bases not matched to a gene. The CDR3 DNA reads TGTGCCAGCGCAGGGCAGCGGGAGTCTTACAATGAGCAGTTCTTC. As protein: CASAGQRESYNEQFF.